This is a list of T cell receptor beta chains from one sample in a study of identical twins. TCRdb re-analysed the 5' RACE reads in MiXCR, keeping a single row per CDR3 protein. The repertoire holds roughly 540,000 distinct CDR3 sequences, with under 25% as singletons. The sample was also reused in another study, on T cells expressing NK-cell markers.

The sequenced sample was CD4+ T cells sorted from blood. These receptors originate from a woman aged 18-29 years in good health. Each CDR3 is given with its conserved first and last residue. The D gene is left open where the match is weak. Clone size, where shown, is once, few, many, or a class for clones that have expanded.

d_call clone_size j_call v_call cdr3_aa cdr3_nt
. . TRBJ1-1 TRBV30 CAWSVALDQAFF TGTGCCTGGAGTGTAGCGCTAGATCAAGCTTTCTTT
. many TRBJ1-4 TRBV20-1 CSARGATNEKLFF TGCAGTGCTAGAGGCGCAACTAATGAAAAACTGTTTTTT
. few TRBJ2-5 TRBV7-6 CASSYVIMGETQYF TGTGCCAGCAGCTACGTCATTATGGGAGAGACCCAGTACTTC
. few TRBJ2-1 TRBV20-1 CSARGKAGFEQFF TGCAGTGCTAGAGGAAAGGCAGGATTTGAGCAGTTCTTC
. . TRBJ2-5 TRBV15 CATSTRTRQETQYF TGTGCCACCAGCACCCGGACGCGACAAGAGACCCAGTACTTC
TRBD2 . TRBJ2-1 TRBV3-1 CASSQTPSGDDNEQFF TGTGCCAGCAGCCAGACTCCTAGCGGGGACGACAATGAGCAGTTCTTC
TRBD2 few TRBJ2-1 TRBV24-1 CATSDGTSGSRGEQFF TGTGCCACCAGTGATGGCACTAGCGGGAGTAGAGGTGAGCAGTTCTTC
TRBD2 few TRBJ2-2 TRBV27 CASSTGLASTGELFF TGTGCCAGCAGTACGGGACTAGCTAGCACCGGGGAGCTGTTTTTT
. . TRBJ2-7 TRBV29-1 CSVGGSVRYEQYF TGCAGCGTTGGGGGTAGCGTCCGTTACGAGCAGTACTTC
. . TRBJ2-1 TRBV4-3 CASSQDGRVEQFF TGCGCCAGCAGCCAAGATGGTAGGGTTGAGCAGTTCTTC
. few TRBJ2-1 TRBV29-1 CSARLGNEQFF TGCAGCGCCCGACTCGGGAATGAGCAGTTCTTC
TRBD2 few TRBJ2-7 TRBV7-9 CASSLATTSGFSYEQYF TGTGCCAGCAGCTTAGCAACGACTAGCGGGTTCTCCTACGAGCAGTACTTC
TRBD1 few TRBJ2-3 TRBV20-1 CSAPGQGSTDTQYF TGCAGTGCCCCGGGACAGGGGAGCACAGATACGCAGTATTTT
TRBD1 few TRBJ1-4 TRBV29-1 CSSRHRGGEKLFF TGCAGCTCCCGGCACAGGGGGGGAGAAAAACTGTTTTTT
. . TRBJ1-1 TRBV4-3 CASSRGEYTEAFF TGCGCCAGCAGCCGCGGGGAGTACACTGAAGCTTTCTTT
TRBD2 . TRBJ2-1 TRBV14 CASSQVLAGGPYNEQFF TGTGCCAGCAGCCAGGTACTAGCGGGGGGGCCGTACAATGAGCAGTTCTTC
. . TRBJ2-1 TRBV20-1 CSAREDDGSSYNEQFF TGCAGTGCTAGAGAGGACGACGGTAGCTCCTACAATGAGCAGTTCTTC
. . TRBJ2-4 TRBV20-1 CSAREDGAGAKNIQYF TGCAGTGCTAGAGAGGATGGGGCCGGGGCCAAAAACATTCAGTACTTC
TRBD1 many TRBJ1-1 TRBV5-6 CASSPPGQATEAFF TGTGCCAGCAGCCCGCCGGGACAGGCCACTGAAGCTTTCTTT
. . TRBJ2-3 TRBV9 CASSVRTGTDTQYF TGTGCCAGCAGCGTAAGGACAGGCACAGATACGCAGTATTTT
. few TRBJ1-2 TRBV15 CATSRDIQGDYTF TGTGCCACCAGCAGAGATATACAGGGCGACTACACCTTC
TRBD2 . TRBJ2-1 TRBV5-1 CASSPEVLAGYNEQFF TGCGCCAGCAGCCCGGAAGTTCTAGCGGGATACAATGAGCAGTTCTTC
TRBD2 . TRBJ2-1 TRBV27 CASSHVTSGAYNEQFF TGTGCCAGCAGTCACGTGACTAGCGGGGCCTACAATGAGCAGTTCTTC